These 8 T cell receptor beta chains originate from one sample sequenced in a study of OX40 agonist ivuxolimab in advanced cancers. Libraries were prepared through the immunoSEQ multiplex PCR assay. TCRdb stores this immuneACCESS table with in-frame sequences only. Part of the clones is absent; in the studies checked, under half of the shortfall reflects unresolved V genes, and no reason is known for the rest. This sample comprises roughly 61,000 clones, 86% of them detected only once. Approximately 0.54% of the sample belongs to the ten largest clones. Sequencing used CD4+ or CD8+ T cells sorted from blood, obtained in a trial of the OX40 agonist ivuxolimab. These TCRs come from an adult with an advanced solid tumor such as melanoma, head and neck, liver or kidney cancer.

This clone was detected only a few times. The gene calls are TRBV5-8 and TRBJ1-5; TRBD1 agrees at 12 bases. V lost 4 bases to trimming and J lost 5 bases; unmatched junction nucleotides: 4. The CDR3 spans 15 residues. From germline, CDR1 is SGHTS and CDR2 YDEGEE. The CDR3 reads CASSAGTGGDQPQHF. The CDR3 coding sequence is TGTGCCAGCAGCGCCGGGACAGGGGGCGATCAGCCCCAGCATTTT. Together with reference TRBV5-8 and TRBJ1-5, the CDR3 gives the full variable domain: EAGVTQSPTHLIKTRGQQATLRCSPISGHTSVYWYQQALGLGLQFLLWYDEGEERNRGNFPPRFSGRQFPNYSSELNVNALELEDSALYLCASSAGTGGDQPQHFGDGTRLSIL.

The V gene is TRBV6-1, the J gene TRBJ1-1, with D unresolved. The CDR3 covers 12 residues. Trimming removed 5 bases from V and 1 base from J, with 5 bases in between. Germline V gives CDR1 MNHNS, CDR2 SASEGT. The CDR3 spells CASSLRNTEAFF. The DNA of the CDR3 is TGTGCCAGCAGTCTACGGAACACTGAAGCTTTCTTT.

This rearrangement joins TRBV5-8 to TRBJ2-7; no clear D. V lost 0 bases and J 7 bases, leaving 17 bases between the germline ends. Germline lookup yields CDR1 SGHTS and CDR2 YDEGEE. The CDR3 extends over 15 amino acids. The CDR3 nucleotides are TGTGCCAGCAGCTTGGCTGTCCTACCTACCTCTGAGCAGTACTTC. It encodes CASSLAVLPTSEQYF.

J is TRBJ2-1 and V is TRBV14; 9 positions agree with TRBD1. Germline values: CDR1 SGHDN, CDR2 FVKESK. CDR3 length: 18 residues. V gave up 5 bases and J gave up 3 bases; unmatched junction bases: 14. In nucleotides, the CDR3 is TGTGCCAGCAGCTCGTTACCGGGACAGGGAGCGCGCTACAATGAGCAGTTCTTC. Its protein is CASSSLPGQGARYNEQFF.

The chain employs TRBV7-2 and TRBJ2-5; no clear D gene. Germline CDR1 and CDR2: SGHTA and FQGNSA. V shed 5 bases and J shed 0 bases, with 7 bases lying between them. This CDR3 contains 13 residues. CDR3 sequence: CASSRAYQETQYF. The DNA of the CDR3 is TGTGCCAGCAGCCGCGCCTACCAAGAGACCCAGTACTTC.

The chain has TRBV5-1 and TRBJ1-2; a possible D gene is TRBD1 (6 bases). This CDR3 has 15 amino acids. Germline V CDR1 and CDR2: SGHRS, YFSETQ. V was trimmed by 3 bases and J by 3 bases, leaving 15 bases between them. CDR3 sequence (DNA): TGCGCCAGCAGCTCGGGGGACACCCTATACTATGGCTACACCTTC. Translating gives CASSSGDTLYYGYTF.

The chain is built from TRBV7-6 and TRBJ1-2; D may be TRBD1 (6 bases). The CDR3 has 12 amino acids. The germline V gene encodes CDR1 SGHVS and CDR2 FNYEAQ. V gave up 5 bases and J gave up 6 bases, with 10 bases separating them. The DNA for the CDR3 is TGTGCCAGCAGCCAACAGGGTCATGGCTACACCTTC. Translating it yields CASSQQGHGYTF.

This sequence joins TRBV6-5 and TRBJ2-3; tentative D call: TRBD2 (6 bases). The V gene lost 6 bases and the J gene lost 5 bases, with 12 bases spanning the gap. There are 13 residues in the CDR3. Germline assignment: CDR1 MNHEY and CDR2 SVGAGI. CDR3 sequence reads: CASRKLAKDTQYF. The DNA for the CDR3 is TGTGCCAGCAGAAAGCTAGCGAAAGATACGCAGTATTTT.